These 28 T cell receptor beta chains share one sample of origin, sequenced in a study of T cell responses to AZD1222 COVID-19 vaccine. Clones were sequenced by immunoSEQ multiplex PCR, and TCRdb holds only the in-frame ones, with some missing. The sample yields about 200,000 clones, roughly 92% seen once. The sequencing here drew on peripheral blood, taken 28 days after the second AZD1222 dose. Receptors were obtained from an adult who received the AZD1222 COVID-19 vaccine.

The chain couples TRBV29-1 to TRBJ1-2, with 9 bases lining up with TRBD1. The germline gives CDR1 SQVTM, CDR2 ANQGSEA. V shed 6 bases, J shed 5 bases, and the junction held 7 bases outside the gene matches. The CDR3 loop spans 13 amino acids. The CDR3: CSVHGQGPYGYTF. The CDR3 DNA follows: TGCAGCGTCCATGGACAGGGGCCGTATGGCTACACCTTC. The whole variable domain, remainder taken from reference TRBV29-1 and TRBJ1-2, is SAVISQKPSRDICQRGTSLTIQCQVDSQVTMMFWYRQQPGQSLTLIATANQGSEATYESGFVIDKFPISRPNLTFSTLTVSNMSPEDSSIYLCSVHGQGPYGYTFGSGTRLTVV.

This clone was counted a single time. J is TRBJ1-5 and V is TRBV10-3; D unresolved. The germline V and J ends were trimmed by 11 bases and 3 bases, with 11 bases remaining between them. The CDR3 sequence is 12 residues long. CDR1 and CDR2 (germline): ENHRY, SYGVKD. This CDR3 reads CASRRDNQPQHF. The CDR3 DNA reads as TGTGCCTCCCGACGGGACAATCAGCCCCAGCATTTT.

The CDR3 sequence: CASSLRQGDSPLHF. Here the CDR3 DNA reads TGTGCCAGCAGCCTTCGACAGGGAGACTCACCCCTCCACTTT. The gene calls are TRBV9 and TRBJ1-6, with TRBD1 matching over 7 bases. The CDR3 runs to 14 residues. V was pared by 4 bases and J by 10 bases, with 8 bases of the junction left unmatched. Germline lookup yields CDR1 SGDLS and CDR2 YYNGEE.

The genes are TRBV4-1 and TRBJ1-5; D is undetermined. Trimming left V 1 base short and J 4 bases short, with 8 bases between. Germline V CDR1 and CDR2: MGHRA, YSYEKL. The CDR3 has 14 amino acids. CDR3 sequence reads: CASSQAKGNQPQHF. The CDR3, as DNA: TGCGCCAGCAGCCAAGCGAAGGGAAATCAGCCCCAGCATTTT.

This CDR3 reads CASREDRGGYNEQFF. The CDR3 nucleotides read TGTGCCAGCAGAGAGGACAGGGGCGGGTACAATGAGCAGTTCTTC. The rearrangement joins TRBV2 to TRBJ2-1, with 9 bases identical to TRBD1. Germline CDR1 reads SNHLY; CDR2 reads FYNNEI. After removal of 6 bases from V and 4 bases from J, the junction contained 7 bases not matched to a gene. There are 15 residues in the CDR3. The full variable domain, its missing parts supplied by reference TRBV2 and TRBJ2-1, is EPEVTQTPSHQVTQMGQEVILRCVPISNHLYFYWYRQILGQKVEFLVSFYNNEISEKSEIFDDQFSVERPDGSNFTLKIRSTKLEDSAMYFCASREDRGGYNEQFFGPGTRLTVL.

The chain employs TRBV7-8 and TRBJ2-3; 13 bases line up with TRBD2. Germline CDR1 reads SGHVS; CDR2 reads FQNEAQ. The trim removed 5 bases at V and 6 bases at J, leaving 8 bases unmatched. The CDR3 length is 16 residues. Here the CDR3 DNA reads TGTGCCAGCAGCCGTCGGACTAGCGGGGGCCCGGATACGCAGTATTTT. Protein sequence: CASSRRTSGGPDTQYF.

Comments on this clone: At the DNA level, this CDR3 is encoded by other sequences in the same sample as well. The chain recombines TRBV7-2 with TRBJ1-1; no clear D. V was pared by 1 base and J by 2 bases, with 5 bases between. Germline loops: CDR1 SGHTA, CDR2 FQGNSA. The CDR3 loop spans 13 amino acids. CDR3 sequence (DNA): TGTGCCAGCAGCTTAGAGGGAAACACTGAAGCTTTCTTT. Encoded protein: CASSLEGNTEAFF.

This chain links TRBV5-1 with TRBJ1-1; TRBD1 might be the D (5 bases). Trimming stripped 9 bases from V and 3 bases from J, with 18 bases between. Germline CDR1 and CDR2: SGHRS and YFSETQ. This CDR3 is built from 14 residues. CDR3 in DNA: TGCGCCACCGGGACGGGTACGGTGGACACTGAAGCTTTCTTT. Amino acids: CATGTGTVDTEAFF.

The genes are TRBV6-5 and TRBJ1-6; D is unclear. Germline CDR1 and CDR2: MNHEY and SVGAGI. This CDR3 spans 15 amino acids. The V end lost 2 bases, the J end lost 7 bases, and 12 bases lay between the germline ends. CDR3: CASSYMQTGNSPLHF. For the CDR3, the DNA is TGTGCCAGCAGTTACATGCAGACGGGGAATTCACCCCTCCACTTT.

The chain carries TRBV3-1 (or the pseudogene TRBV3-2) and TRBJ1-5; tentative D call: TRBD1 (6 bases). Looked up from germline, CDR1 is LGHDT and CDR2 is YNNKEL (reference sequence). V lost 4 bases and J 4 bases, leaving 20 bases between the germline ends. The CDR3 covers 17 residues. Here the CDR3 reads CASSPRSLQGTNQPQHF. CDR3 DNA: TGTGCCAGCAGCCCCCGTTCCCTACAGGGAACTAATCAGCCCCAGCATTTT.

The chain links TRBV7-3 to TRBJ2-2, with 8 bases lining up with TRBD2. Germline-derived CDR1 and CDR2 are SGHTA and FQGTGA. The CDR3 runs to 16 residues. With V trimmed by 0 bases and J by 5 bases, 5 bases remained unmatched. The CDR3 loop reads CASSLTTSGGTGELFF. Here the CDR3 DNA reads TGTGCCAGCAGCTTAACCACCAGCGGGGGTACCGGGGAGCTGTTTTTT.

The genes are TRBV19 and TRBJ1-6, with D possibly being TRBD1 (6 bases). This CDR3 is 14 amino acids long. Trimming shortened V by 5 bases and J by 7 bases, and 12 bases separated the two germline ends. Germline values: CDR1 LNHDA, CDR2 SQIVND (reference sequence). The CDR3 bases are TGTGCCAGTAGTCCGACAGGCGGCAATTCACCCCTCCACTTT. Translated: CASSPTGGNSPLHF.

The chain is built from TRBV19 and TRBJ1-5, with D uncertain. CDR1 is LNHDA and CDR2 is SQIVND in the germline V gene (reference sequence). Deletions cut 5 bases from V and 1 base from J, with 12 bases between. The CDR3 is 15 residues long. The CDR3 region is CASSGEDGSNQPQHF. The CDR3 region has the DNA TGTGCCAGTAGTGGAGAGGACGGAAGCAATCAGCCCCAGCATTTT.

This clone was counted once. CDR3 loop: CASSPLGLAGSTGELFF. In DNA form, the CDR3 reads TGTGCCAGCTCACCACTTGGCCTAGCGGGGAGCACCGGGGAGCTGTTTTTT. V usage is TRBV18 and J usage is TRBJ2-2; 9 positions agree with TRBD2. The V and J ends lost 1 base and 4 bases, in that order; junction bases with no gene match: 7. This CDR3 is built from 17 residues. Germline V CDR1 and CDR2: KGHSH, LQKENI. The full variable domain, its missing parts supplied by reference TRBV18 and TRBJ2-2, is NAGVMQNPRHLVRRRGQEARLRCSPMKGHSHVYWYRQLPEEGLKFMVYLQKENIIDESGMPKERFSAEFPKEGPSILRIQQVVRGDSAAYFCASSPLGLAGSTGELFFGEGSRLTVL.

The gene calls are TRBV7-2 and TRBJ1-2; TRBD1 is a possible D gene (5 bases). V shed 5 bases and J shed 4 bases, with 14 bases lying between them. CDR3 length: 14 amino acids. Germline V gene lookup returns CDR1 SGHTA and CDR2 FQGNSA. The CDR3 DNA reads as TGTGCCAGCAGCCCGGGGACGGCCGGCTATGGCTACACCTTC. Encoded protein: CASSPGTAGYGYTF.

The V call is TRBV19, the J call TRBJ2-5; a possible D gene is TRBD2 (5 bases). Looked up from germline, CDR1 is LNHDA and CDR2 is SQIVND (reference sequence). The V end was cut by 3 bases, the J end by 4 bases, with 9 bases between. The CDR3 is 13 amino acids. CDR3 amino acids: CASSIGLLETQYF. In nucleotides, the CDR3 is TGTGCCAGTAGTATCGGACTCCTAGAGACCCAGTACTTC.

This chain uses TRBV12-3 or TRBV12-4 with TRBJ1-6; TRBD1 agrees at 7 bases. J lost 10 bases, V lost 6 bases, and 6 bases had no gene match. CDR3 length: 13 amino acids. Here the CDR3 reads CASRLGGKSPLHF. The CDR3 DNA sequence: TGTGCCAGCAGACTAGGGGGCAAGTCACCCCTCCACTTT.

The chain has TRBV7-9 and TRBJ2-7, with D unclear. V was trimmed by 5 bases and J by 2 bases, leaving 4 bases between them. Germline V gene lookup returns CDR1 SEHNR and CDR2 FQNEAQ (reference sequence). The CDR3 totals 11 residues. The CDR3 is CASSAAYEQYF. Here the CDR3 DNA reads TGTGCCAGCAGCGCGGCCTACGAGCAGTACTTC.

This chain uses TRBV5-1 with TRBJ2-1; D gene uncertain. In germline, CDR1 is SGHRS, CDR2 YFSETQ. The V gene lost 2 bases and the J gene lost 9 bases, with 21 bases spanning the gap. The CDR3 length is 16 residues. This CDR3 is CASSFLTVLVWGEQFF. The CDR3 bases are TGCGCCAGCAGCTTTTTGACGGTGTTGGTGTGGGGTGAGCAGTTCTTC.

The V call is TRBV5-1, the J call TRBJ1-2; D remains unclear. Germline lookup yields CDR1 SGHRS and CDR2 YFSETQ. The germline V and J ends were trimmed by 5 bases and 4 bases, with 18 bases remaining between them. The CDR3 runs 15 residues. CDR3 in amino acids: CASRENRGSGYGYTF. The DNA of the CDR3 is TGCGCCAGCAGAGAGAACCGGGGATCTGGCTATGGCTACACCTTC.

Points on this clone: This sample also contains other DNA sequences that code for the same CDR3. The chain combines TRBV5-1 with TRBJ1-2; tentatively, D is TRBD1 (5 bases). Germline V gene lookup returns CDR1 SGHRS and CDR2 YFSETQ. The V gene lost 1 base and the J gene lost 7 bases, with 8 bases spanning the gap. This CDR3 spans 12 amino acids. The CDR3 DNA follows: TGCGCCAGCAGCTTGCAGGGCTCTGGCTACACCTTC. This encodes CASSLQGSGYTF.

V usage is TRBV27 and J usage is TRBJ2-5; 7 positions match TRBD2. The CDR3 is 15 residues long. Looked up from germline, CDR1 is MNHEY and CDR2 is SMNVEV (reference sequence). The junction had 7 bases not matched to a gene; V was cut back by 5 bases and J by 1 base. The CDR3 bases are TGTGCCAGCAGTGGTTGGGGGGGGATCCAAGAGACCCAGTACTTC. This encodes CASSGWGGIQETQYF.

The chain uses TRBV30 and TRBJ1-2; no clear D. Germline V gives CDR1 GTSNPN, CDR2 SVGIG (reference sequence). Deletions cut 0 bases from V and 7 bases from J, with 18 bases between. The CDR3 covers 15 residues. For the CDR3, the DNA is TGTGCCTGGAGTGTATTGAGGATCCCTAGTAGTGGCTACACCTTC. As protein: CAWSVLRIPSSGYTF.

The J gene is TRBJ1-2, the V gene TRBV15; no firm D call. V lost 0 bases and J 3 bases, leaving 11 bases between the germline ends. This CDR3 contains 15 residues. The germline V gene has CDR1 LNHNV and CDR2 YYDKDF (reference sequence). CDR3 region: CATSRDPGSDYGYTF. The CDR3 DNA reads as TGTGCCACCAGCAGAGATCCCGGGAGCGACTATGGCTACACCTTC.

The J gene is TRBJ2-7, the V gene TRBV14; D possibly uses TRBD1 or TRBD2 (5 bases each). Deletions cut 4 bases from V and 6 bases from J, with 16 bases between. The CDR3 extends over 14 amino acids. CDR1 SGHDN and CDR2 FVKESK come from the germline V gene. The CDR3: CASSLRDPYREQYF. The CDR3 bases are TGTGCCAGCAGCCTCCGGGACCCCTACCGCGAGCAGTACTTC. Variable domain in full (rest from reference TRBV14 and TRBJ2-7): EAGVTQFPSHSVIEKGQTVTLRCDPISGHDNLYWYRRVMGKEIKFLLHFVKESKQDESGMPNNRFLAERTGGTYSTLKVQPAELEDSGVYFCASSLRDPYREQYFGPGTRLTVT.

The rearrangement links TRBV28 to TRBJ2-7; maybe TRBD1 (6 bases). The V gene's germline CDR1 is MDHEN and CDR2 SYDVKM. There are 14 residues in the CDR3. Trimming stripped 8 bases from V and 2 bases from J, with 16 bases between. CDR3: CASGIEGETYEQYF. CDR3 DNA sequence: TGTGCCAGCGGGATAGAGGGGGAAACCTACGAGCAGTACTTC.

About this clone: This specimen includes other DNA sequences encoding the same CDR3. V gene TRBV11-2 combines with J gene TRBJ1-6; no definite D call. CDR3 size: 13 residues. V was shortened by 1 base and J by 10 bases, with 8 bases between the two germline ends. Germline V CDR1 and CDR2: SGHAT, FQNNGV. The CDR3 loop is CASSLATYSPLHF. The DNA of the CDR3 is TGTGCCAGCAGCTTAGCTACGTACTCACCCCTCCACTTT.

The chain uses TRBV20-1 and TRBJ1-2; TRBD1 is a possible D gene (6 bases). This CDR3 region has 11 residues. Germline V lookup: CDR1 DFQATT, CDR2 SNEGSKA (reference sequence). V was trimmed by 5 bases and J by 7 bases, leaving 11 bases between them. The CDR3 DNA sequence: TGCAGTGCTCCCTGGACAGCTGGCTACACCTTC. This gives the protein CSAPWTAGYTF.